This T cell receptor (beta chain) is from a study of T cell responses to AZD1222 COVID-19 vaccine. Study-wide results and caveats: Clonal diversity was possibly underestimated, and the donors were mostly white British, with more females. At baseline, just 5 or 6 AZD1222 recipients tested seropositive. Reports indicate that nearly half of spike-specific TCRs are directed at unmutated variant regions.

As concerns this clone: Its antigen is unknown.

Trimming removed 3 bases from V and 4 bases from J, with 13 bases in between. Germline CDR1 reads WNHNN; CDR2 reads SYGVQD (reference sequence). The length of the CDR3 is 14 residues. Using immunoSEQ multiplex PCR, the repertoire was profiled, and TCRdb retains in-frame clones only, with some absent. The table includes 150,000 to 180,000 clones, around nine tenths detected once. The sample in question was peripheral blood, obtained after recovery from COVID-19. The sequence came from an adult who had recovered from COVID-19. The chain is built from TRBV10-1 and TRBJ2-7, with D perhaps TRBD2 (5 bases). The CDR3 region is CASSDGIRGYEQYF. CDR3 in DNA: TGCGCCAGCAGTGATGGGATTAGAGGGTACGAGCAGTACTTC.